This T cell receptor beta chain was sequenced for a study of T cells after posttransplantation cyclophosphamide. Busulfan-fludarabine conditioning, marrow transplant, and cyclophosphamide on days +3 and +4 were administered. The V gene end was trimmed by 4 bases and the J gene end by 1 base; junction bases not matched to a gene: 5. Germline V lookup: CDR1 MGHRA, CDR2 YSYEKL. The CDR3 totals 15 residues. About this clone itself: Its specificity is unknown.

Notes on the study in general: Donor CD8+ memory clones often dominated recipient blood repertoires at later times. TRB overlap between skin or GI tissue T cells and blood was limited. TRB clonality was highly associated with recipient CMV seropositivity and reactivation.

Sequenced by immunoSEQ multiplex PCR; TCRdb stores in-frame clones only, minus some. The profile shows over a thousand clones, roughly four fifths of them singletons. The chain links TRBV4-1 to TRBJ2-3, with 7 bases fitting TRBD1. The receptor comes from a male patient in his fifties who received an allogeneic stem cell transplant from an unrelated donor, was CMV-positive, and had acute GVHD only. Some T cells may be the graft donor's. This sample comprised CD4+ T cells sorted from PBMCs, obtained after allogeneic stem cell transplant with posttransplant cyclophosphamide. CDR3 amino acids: CASSRSGQGTDTQYF. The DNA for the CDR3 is TGCGCCAGCAGCCGGTCAGGACAGGGCACAGATACGCAGTATTTT.